Listed below are T cell receptor beta chains from one sample, sequenced in a study of blood T cell repertoires in COVID-19. Measured with immunoSEQ multiplex PCR; TCRdb has only the in-frame clones, and not every one. This sample yields more than 300,000 clones, of which around nine tenths are seen a single time; roughly 6.6% belongs to the top ten. The sample taken for sequencing was peripheral blood. The receptors here all came from a woman in her seventies with COVID-19, enrolled during active disease. CDR3s include the opening cysteine and the closing phenylalanine or tryptophan. The order of the fields is D gene, J gene, V gene, clone size, CDR3 protein, CDR3 DNA. D genes are given only for firm matches. Clone sizes are given selectively: once, few, many, or a class where the clone is expanded.

NA	TRBJ2-1	TRBV5-5	once	CASSPVGPGLYNEQFF	TGTGCCAGCAGCCCGGTGGGCCCGGGACTTTACAATGAGCAGTTCTTC
TRBD1	TRBJ2-7	TRBV18	once	CASSLTGDPSYEQYF	TGTGCCAGCTCCCTAACAGGGGATCCCTCCTACGAGCAGTACTTC
TRBD2	TRBJ2-3	TRBV7-2	few	CASSWRRAGESTDTQYF	TGTGCCAGCAGCTGGAGAAGAGCGGGGGAGTCCACAGATACGCAGTATTTT
NA	TRBJ2-1	TRBV3-1/TRBV3-2	NA	CASSHPGHEQFF	TGTGCCAGCAGCCATCCCGGTCATGAGCAGTTCTTC
NA	TRBJ1-1	TRBV4-2	few	CASNLGQMNTEAFF	TGTGCCAGCAACCTAGGACAGATGAACACTGAAGCTTTCTTT
NA	TRBJ2-3	TRBV5-1	NA	CASTRDPTDTQYF	TGCGCCAGCACCAGGGATCCCACAGATACGCAGTATTTT
NA	TRBJ1-2	TRBV6-5	NA	CASNPLDTAPGGYTF	TGTGCCAGCAATCCCCTGGACACCGCTCCCGGCGGCTACACCTTC
NA	TRBJ2-3	TRBV5-1	NA	CASSLNRVPDTQYF	TGCGCCAGCAGCTTAAACAGGGTTCCAGATACGCAGTATTTT
NA	TRBJ1-6	TRBV30	NA	CAWTPGRAGALHF	TGTGCCTGGACCCCGGGAAGGGCTGGGGCCCTCCACTTT
TRBD1	TRBJ1-6	TRBV27	NA	CASSLIRDRNSPLHF	TGTGCCAGCAGTTTAATCCGGGACAGGAATTCACCCCTCCACTTT
NA	TRBJ1-3	TRBV7-2	NA	CASSLGGSGNTIYF	TGTGCCAGCAGCTTGGGGGGTTCTGGAAACACCATATATTTT
NA	TRBJ1-5	TRBV19	once	CASSIDGHFNQPQHF	TGTGCCAGTAGTATAGATGGACACTTCAATCAGCCCCAGCATTTT
TRBD1	TRBJ2-3	TRBV19	NA	CASSPTGLRDTQYF	TGTGCCAGTAGTCCGACAGGGCTGAGGGATACGCAGTATTTT
NA	TRBJ1-5	TRBV28	NA	CASSQNQPQHF	TGTGCCAGCAGCCAGAATCAGCCCCAGCATTTT
NA	TRBJ2-6	TRBV28	NA	CASSLIPQDTLISGANVLTF	TGTGCCAGCAGTTTAATCCCCCAGGATACATTGATCTCTGGGGCCAACGTCCTGACTTTC
TRBD1	TRBJ1-2	TRBV28	once	CASSSFDRGYGYTF	TGTGCCAGCAGTTCCTTCGACAGGGGATATGGCTACACCTTC
NA	TRBJ1-5	TRBV6-5	NA	CASNLNNQPQHF	TGTGCCAGCAACCTAAACAATCAGCCCCAGCATTTT
NA	TRBJ1-5	TRBV4-1	NA	CASSPYSAIYSNQPQHF	TGCGCCAGCAGCCCCTACTCCGCCATATATAGCAATCAGCCCCAGCATTTT
TRBD2	TRBJ2-3	TRBV30	NA	CAWSGPSGGAKDTQYF	TGTGCCTGGAGTGGGCCCAGCGGGGGAGCAAAAGATACGCAGTATTTT
NA	TRBJ2-7	TRBV13	NA	CASSLGGDEQYF	TGTGCCAGCAGCTTAGGAGGGGACGAGCAGTACTTC
NA	TRBJ1-2	TRBV5-6	NA	CASSTGSSYGYTF	TGTGCCAGCAGTACGGGGAGTAGCTATGGCTACACCTTC
TRBD1	TRBJ1-1	TRBV6-2/TRBV6-3	NA	CASSWDRGSSEAFF	TGTGCCAGCAGCTGGGACAGGGGATCTTCCGAAGCTTTCTTT
TRBD1	TRBJ1-3	TRBV28	NA	CASTTGTGSGNTIYF	TGTGCCAGCACCACCGGGACAGGCTCTGGAAACACCATATATTTT
TRBD2	TRBJ2-3	TRBV27	NA	CASRGGTDTQYF	TGTGCCAGCCGGGGGGGAACAGATACGCAGTATTTT
NA	TRBJ1-6	TRBV12-2	NA	CASRLVGSPNSPLHF	TGTGCAAGTCGCTTAGTGGGCAGTCCAAATTCACCCCTCCACTTT
NA	TRBJ1-5	TRBV19	NA	CASSIGSFWGGGAQPQHF	TGTGCCAGTAGTATAGGCTCCTTCTGGGGAGGGGGTGCTCAGCCCCAGCATTTT
TRBD2	TRBJ2-2	TRBV5-1	NA	CASSSLAGGNTGELFF	TGCGCCAGCAGCTCCCTAGCGGGGGGGAACACCGGGGAGCTGTTTTTT
NA	TRBJ1-1	TRBV7-9	NA	CAIGVLNTEAFF	TGTGCCATCGGGGTTCTGAACACTGAAGCTTTCTTT
TRBD1	TRBJ2-7	TRBV7-9	NA	CASSLGDWDRVREQYF	TGTGCCAGCAGCTTAGGTGACTGGGACAGGGTCCGCGAGCAGTACTTC
NA	TRBJ1-6	TRBV5-6	NA	CASSPSATLSYNSPLHF	TGTGCCAGCAGCCCTAGCGCTACCCTCTCCTATAATTCACCCCTCCACTTT
TRBD2	TRBJ2-3	TRBV7-2	once	CASSAQRGWADTQYF	TGTGCCAGCAGCGCCCAGCGGGGGTGGGCAGATACGCAGTATTTT